This note documents a single TCR beta chain sequence. Its antigen is unknown. In germline, CDR1 is MNHEY, CDR2 SMNVEV (reference sequence). This CDR3 region has 14 residues. The V gene end was trimmed by 3 bases and the J gene end by 8 bases; junction bases not matched to a gene: 8. TCRdb reprocessed the 5' RACE reads via MiXCR and lists one record per CDR3 protein. Found here are approximately 300,000 distinct CDR3 sequences, roughly 20% of them singletons; the top ten hold 7.5% to 9.5%. This sample is drawn from a study of CD8 T cells in ankylosing spondylitis. Overall study results and limits: In reactive arthritis synovial fluid and blood, some motif variants had been reported before.

Material: blood, either unsorted or a sorted T cell fraction (not recorded which). The source is a male donor with ankylosing spondylitis or in good health (not recorded which). This sequence joins TRBV27 and TRBJ1-2; 8 bases align to TRBD1. CDR3 residues: CASSFTGGRSGYTF. CDR3 nucleotide sequence: TGTGCCAGCAGTTTTACAGGGGGGAGAAGCGGCTACACCTTC.